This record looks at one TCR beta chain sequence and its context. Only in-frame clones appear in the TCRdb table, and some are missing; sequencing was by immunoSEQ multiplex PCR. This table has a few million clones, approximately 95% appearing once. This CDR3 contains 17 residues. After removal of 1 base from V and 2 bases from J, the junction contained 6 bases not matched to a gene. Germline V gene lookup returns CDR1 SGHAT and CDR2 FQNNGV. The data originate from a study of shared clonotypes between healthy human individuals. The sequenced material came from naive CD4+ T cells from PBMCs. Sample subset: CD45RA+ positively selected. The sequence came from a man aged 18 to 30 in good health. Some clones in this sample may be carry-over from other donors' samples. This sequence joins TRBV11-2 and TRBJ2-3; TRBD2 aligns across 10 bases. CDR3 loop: CASSLVPLAGATDTQYF. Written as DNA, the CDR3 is TGTGCCAGCAGCTTAGTCCCTCTAGCGGGAGCCACAGATACGCAGTATTTT.